This TCR beta chain is drawn from a study of T-cell memory formation after mild COVID-19. About the research overall: For the most part, TCR clusters were specific to one donor. Whole-study results and caveats: A second wave expanding day 15 to 37 was CD4+-biased; contracting clones were balanced.

TCRdb analysed the 5' RACE reads with MiXCR anew, one entry per CDR3 protein. This table holds about 250,000 distinct CDR3 sequences, about 16% found once. This clonotype was seen a handful of times. Its matching antigen is unknown. Trimming left V 1 base short and J 8 bases short, with 8 bases between. Germline assignment: CDR1 SEHNR and CDR2 FQNEAQ (reference sequence). The CDR3 has 12 amino acids. The chain combines TRBV7-9 with TRBJ1-2; no definite D call. This receptor was identified in an adult woman who had mild COVID-19 (a few samples of this study predate the infection). Cell type and time point are not known. Sample: PBMCs or a T cell subset sorted from them (not recorded which). CDR3 loop: CASSLDVGGYTF. CDR3 nucleotide sequence: TGTGCCAGCAGCTTAGATGTGGGAGGCTACACCTTC.